This is a list of T cell receptor beta chains from one sample in a study of T cell changes during pregnancy in multiple sclerosis. Produced via immunoSEQ multiplex PCR; TCRdb's table is partial and in-frame only. The sample has about 67,000 clones, 91% seen once. Specimen: peripheral blood, collected in the second trimester of pregnancy. All receptors derive from a female donor with multiple sclerosis, enrolled in a pregnancy study. CDR3s leave out the opening cysteine and the closing phenylalanine or tryptophan.

V gene,J gene,CDR3 protein
TRBV10-1,TRBJ1-5,ASSETGVNQPQH
TRBV7-8,TRBJ1-4,ASSRSGSPNEKLF
TRBV6-1,TRBJ1-1,ATTWDSNYEAF
TRBV18,TRBJ1-1,ASSLDRANTEAF
TRBV7-6,TRBJ2-1,ASSSLADPYNEQF
TRBV30,TRBJ2-2,AWSPLGTGELF
TRBV7-6,TRBJ1-5,ASSLRTGARNQPQH
TRBV7-6,TRBJ1-1,ASSLRTGNTEAF
TRBV6-5,TRBJ1-1,ASSYSPTGMNTEAF
TRBV4-1,TRBJ2-6,ASSQDREGANVLT
TRBV4-2,TRBJ2-3,ASSLPQQREVGADTQY
TRBV6-5,TRBJ1-1,ASSYSGNRPNTEAF
TRBV5-1,TRBJ2-2,ASSPGLDSNTGELF
TRBV7-2,TRBJ2-7,ASSLRVLDREGYEQY
TRBV6-1,TRBJ2-7,ASSDLPGQGSYEQY
TRBV18,TRBJ1-1,ASSPVTPGQGNTEAF
TRBV6-5,TRBJ1-2,ASSSGLRGSNYGYT
TRBV29-1,TRBJ2-6,SVARDINSGANVLT
TRBV30,TRBJ1-5,AWNRGEQPQH
TRBV5-1,TRBJ2-3,ASSLAHGNTDTQY
TRBV7-2,TRBJ1-2,ASSLEGQHYGYT
TRBV5-1,TRBJ2-7,ASSFGDRDGIYEQY
TRBV19,TRBJ2-2,ASRTTGTGELF
TRBV6-5,TRBJ1-2,ASSSGVLNYGYT
TRBV5-1,TRBJ2-7,ASSLASGEQY
TRBV6-5,TRBJ1-5,ASSDGSVNQPQH
TRBV7-2,TRBJ1-5,ASSWTDSNQPQH
TRBV5-4,TRBJ1-1,ASSLGNVRSETEAF
TRBV9,TRBJ2-7,ASSVGGGGTYEQY
TRBV29-1,TRBJ1-4,SVEERQGRIKLF
TRBV7-9,TRBJ2-7,ASSLRGRAYEQY
TRBV19,TRBJ2-7,ASSIQLAGEQY
TRBV6-1,TRBJ1-4,ASSEDSGGREKLF
TRBV6-5,TRBJ1-2,ASSYVTGALGYT
TRBV2,TRBJ2-7,ASSVATGQVYEQY
TRBV7-6,TRBJ2-1,ASADFNSYNEQF
TRBV6-5,TRBJ2-7,ASSYSQGAPYEQY
TRBV7-6,TRBJ2-2,ASSLGGTSRNTGELF
TRBV7-2,TRBJ2-5,ASSVAREETQY
TRBV4-3,TRBJ2-5,ASSQLGPGGETQY
TRBV27,TRBJ2-7,ASSDRQGGYEQY
TRBV7-9,TRBJ1-1,ASSPWGQVNTEAF
TRBV5-6,TRBJ2-7,ASSLGTAFSYEQY
TRBV18,TRBJ1-1,ASSPIQGRGTEAF
TRBV19,TRBJ1-1,ASSRQGTTEAF